One and the same sample provided the 11 T cell receptor beta chains below, sequenced in a study of blood T cells in healthy people across ages. A second about 6 to 12 cycle PCR used barcoded and J-beta primers. TCRdb called the 5' RACE reads again in MiXCR, with one record for every CDR3 protein. The sample carries 450,000 to 650,000 distinct CDR3 sequences, nearly 25% recorded once. The sample was also reused in another study, on T cells of mothers and their children.

Sequencing was performed on blood. The receptors come from a boy aged 5-17 years in good health.

The chain's CDR3 is CASSLLIRARELFF. DNA for the CDR3: TGTGCCAGCAGTTTATTGATCAGGGCGAGGGAGCTGTTTTTT. This rearrangement joins TRBV28 to TRBJ2-2, with D tentatively TRBD1 (5 bases). Germline CDR1 and CDR2: MDHEN and SYDVKM. CDR3 length: 14 residues. V gave up 1 base and J gave up 9 bases, with 12 bases separating them. Supplemented by reference TRBV28 and TRBJ2-2, the full variable domain reads DVKVTQSSRYLVKRTGEKVFLECVQDMDHENMFWYRQDPGLGLRLIYFSYDVKMKEKGDIPEGYSVSREKKERFSLILESASTNQTSMYLCASSLLIRARELFFGEGSRLTVL.

This clonotype showed up just a few times. The chain carries TRBV20-1 and TRBJ2-1, with TRBD2 matching 8 bases. V lost 5 bases and J lost 6; bases outside the gene matches: 18. The CDR3 consists of 17 residues. The germline gives CDR1 DFQATT, CDR2 SNEGSKA (reference sequence). The CDR3 coding sequence is TGCAGTGCTGCGGGTGGGGGTCGTTTAGCGGGAATCAATGAGCAGTTCTTC. This sequence encodes CSAAGGGRLAGINEQFF.

This clonotype is a singleton in its sample. CDR3 residues: CASSTAQGNYEQYF. As DNA, the CDR3 is TGCGCCAGCAGCACCGCACAGGGGAACTACGAGCAGTACTTC. The chain combines TRBV5-1 with TRBJ2-7; the match to TRBD1 covers 7 bases. Germline CDR1 SGHRS, CDR2 YFSETQ. The V segment lost 4 bases and the J segment 3 bases; nucleotides outside the gene matches: 7. This CDR3 spans 14 amino acids.

This clonotype was observed a handful of times. CDR3 in DNA: TGCAGCGTTGCCCTGGACAGGCGCCCCTACGAGCAGTACTTC. This codes for CSVALDRRPYEQYF. V and J are TRBV29-1 and TRBJ2-5; 7 nucleotides line up with TRBD1. The J call may be in error: the DNA end matches TRBJ2-7 better. CDR1 SQVTM and CDR2 ANQGSEA come from the germline V gene. The CDR3 totals 14 residues.

This clonotype came up many times. This rearrangement joins TRBV29-1 to TRBJ2-7; 10 nucleotides match TRBD2. The J segment lost 3 bases and the V segment lost 6 bases, leaving 5 bases of the junction unmatched. From germline, CDR1 is SQVTM and CDR2 ANQGSEA. This CDR3 has 13 residues. The CDR3 region is CSVGLAVGYEQYF. The CDR3, as DNA: TGCAGCGTCGGACTAGCGGTTGGCTACGAGCAGTACTTC.

This clonotype has a handful of counts. The gene calls are TRBV20-1 and TRBJ2-5, with 12 nucleotides matching TRBD2. V lost 3 bases to trimming and J lost 5 bases; unmatched junction nucleotides: 10. CDR1 and CDR2 from the germline V gene are DFQATT and SNEGSKA (reference sequence). CDR3 length: 16 residues. CDR3 in DNA: TGCAGTGCTAGGAGTCTAGCGGGAGGGCCGCTTGAGACCCAGTACTTC. This codes for CSARSLAGGPLETQYF.

The V and J genes are TRBV7-2 and TRBJ2-2; 13 bases match TRBD2. CDR1 and CDR2 (germline): SGHTA, FQGNSA. V gave up 5 bases and J gave up 3 bases; unmatched junction bases: 6. This CDR3 comprises 17 residues. The CDR3 DNA follows: TGTGCCAGCAGCGATCGGACTAGCGGGGGCTACACCGGGGAGCTGTTTTTT. It yields the protein CASSDRTSGGYTGELFF.

This clonotype occurred a few times. The V gene is TRBV12-3 or TRBV12-4, the J gene TRBJ2-5; 9 nucleotides agree with TRBD2. The J call may be faulty, since TRBJ2-7 better matches the DNA end. This CDR3 region has 16 residues. CDR3 sequence: CASSIQAGGDSYEQYF. The CDR3 region has the DNA TGTGCCAGCAGTATCCAAGCGGGAGGAGATAGTTACGAGCAGTACTTC.

This chain links TRBV5-6 with TRBJ1-2; D gene ambiguous. From germline, CDR1 is SGHDT and CDR2 YYEEEE. Trimming pared 0 bases from V and 7 bases from J, leaving 7 bases between. The CDR3 sequence is 12 residues long. The DNA for the CDR3 is TGTGCCAGCAGCTTGGCTTTGGGTGGCTACACCTTC. It yields the protein CASSLALGGYTF.

This clonotype showed up just a few times. The J gene is TRBJ2-1, the V gene TRBV21-1; the table's D call, TRBD2, was not checked against the DNA. TRBV21-1 is noted as a pseudogene. The CDR3 loop spans 14 amino acids. The CDR3 DNA reads TGTGCCAGCATAGCGGGGGGAAACTACAATGAGCAGTTCTTC. This gives the protein CASIAGGNYNEQFF.

This chain joins TRBV20-1 and TRBJ2-3; the D gene could be TRBD1 or TRBD2 (5 bases each). Germline V lookup: CDR1 DFQATT, CDR2 SNEGSKA (reference sequence). The CDR3 runs 9 residues. V was pared by 5 bases and J by 14 bases, with 11 bases between. CDR3 in DNA: TGCAGTGCTTTCGGGGCGCGGTATTTT. Residues: CSAFGARYF.